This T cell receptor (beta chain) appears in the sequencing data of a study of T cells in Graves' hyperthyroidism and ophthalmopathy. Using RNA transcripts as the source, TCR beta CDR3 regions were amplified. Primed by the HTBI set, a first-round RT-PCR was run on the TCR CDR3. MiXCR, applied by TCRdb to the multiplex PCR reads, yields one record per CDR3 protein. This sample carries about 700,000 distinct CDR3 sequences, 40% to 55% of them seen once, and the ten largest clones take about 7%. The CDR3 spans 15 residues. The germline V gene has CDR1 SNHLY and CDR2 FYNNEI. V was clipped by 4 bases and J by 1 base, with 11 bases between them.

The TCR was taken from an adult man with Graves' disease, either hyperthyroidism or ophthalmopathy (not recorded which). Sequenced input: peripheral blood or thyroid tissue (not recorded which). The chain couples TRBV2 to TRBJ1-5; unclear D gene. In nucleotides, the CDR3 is TGTGCCAGCAGTGTCCGGGAAGGGAGCAATCAGCCCCAGCATTTT. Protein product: CASSVREGSNQPQHF.